A selection of T cell receptor beta chains follows, all from one sample in a study of T cell responses to AZD1222 COVID-19 vaccine. Data came from immunoSEQ multiplex PCR; TCRdb stores just in-frame clones and leaves some out. This sample has tens of thousands of clones, with about 90% found just once. The sample was peripheral blood, taken on day 0 of AZD1222 vaccination. The receptors originated from an adult in good health. CDR3s include the opening cysteine and the closing phenylalanine or tryptophan. The D gene is left open where the match is weak. Clone size is stated in some rows and not others, as once, few, many or a class when expanded.

CDR3 DNA | CDR3 protein | J gene | D gene | clone size | V gene
TGTGCCAGCAGTTTGACAGGGGGTGAAAAACTGTTTTTT | CASSLTGGEKLFF | TRBJ1-4 | TRBD1 | . | TRBV12-3/TRBV12-4
TGTGCCAGCAGCGACCCGGGACAGGGGGCGAGTTGGAACACCGGGGAGCTGTTTTTT | CASSDPGQGASWNTGELFF | TRBJ2-2 | TRBD1 | . | TRBV5-8
TGTGCCAGCAGCTTTTGGCGGACTAGCGGGAGGATCTACGAGCAGTACTTC | CASSFWRTSGRIYEQYF | TRBJ2-7 | TRBD2 | . | TRBV7-9
TGTGCCAGCAGCTTAGTAGGGGGCGGCCAGCCCCAGCATTTT | CASSLVGGGQPQHF | TRBJ1-5 | TRBD1 | . | TRBV7-2
TGTGCCAGCCGAAGACAGGGTGGGCCTAATGAAAAACTGTTTTTT | CASRRQGGPNEKLFF | TRBJ1-4 | TRBD1 | . | TRBV2
TGTGCCACCCCAAGGGCGAATGAGCAGTTCTTC | CATPRANEQFF | TRBJ2-1 | . | . | TRBV21-1
TGTGCCAGCAGAGGGACTCCTCCCTACGAGCAGTACTTC | CASRGTPPYEQYF | TRBJ2-7 | . | . | TRBV2
TGTGCCAGCAGTCCTTGGGGAACTAATGAAAAACTGTTTTTT | CASSPWGTNEKLFF | TRBJ1-4 | . | . | TRBV28
TGCGCCAGCAGCCCGCCGTCAGATACGCAGTATTTT | CASSPPSDTQYF | TRBJ2-3 | . | . | TRBV5-1
TGTGCCAGCAGCTTAGAAGACAATGAGCAGTTCTTC | CASSLEDNEQFF | TRBJ2-1 | . | . | TRBV5-4
TGCGCCAGCAGCCAAGATAGGACTAGCAAGAATGAGCAGTTCTTC | CASSQDRTSKNEQFF | TRBJ2-1 | TRBD2 | . | TRBV4-1
TGTGCCAGCAGCTTAGCAGGGCGTGCTGGGGCCAACGTCCTGACTTTC | CASSLAGRAGANVLTF | TRBJ2-6 | . | . | TRBV7-9
TGTGCCAGCCGCACAGGGGGCGGAAATCAGCCCCAGCATTTT | CASRTGGGNQPQHF | TRBJ1-5 | TRBD1 | . | TRBV27
TGCGCCAGCAGCTTGGTGGGGGGCGCGGGTGAAAAACTGTTTTTT | CASSLVGGAGEKLFF | TRBJ1-4 | . | . | TRBV5-1
TGTGCCAGCAGCGTAGAGGTGTTTGGGGCCAACGTCCTGACTTTC | CASSVEVFGANVLTF | TRBJ2-6 | . | . | TRBV9
TGTGCCAGCAGCGCCGCCGGGACTACATACTACAATGAGCAGTTCTTC | CASSAAGTTYYNEQFF | TRBJ2-1 | TRBD2 | . | TRBV27
TGTGCCAGCAGCTTGGGGACAGGGACGAATGAGCAGTTCTTC | CASSLGTGTNEQFF | TRBJ2-1 | TRBD1 | . | TRBV5-4
TGTGCCAGCAGCCTCGATGTCAATGAGCAGTTCTTC | CASSLDVNEQFF | TRBJ2-1 | . | . | TRBV4-2
TGTGCCAGCAGTTTCGGGACACCGAACACTGAAGCTTTCTTT | CASSFGTPNTEAFF | TRBJ1-1 | . | . | TRBV28
TGTGCCAGCAGGCGGGACGGGAACTATGGCTACACCTTC | CASRRDGNYGYTF | TRBJ1-2 | . | . | TRBV6-5
TGTGCCAGCAGTTGGACAGGGACCTACAATGAGCAGTTCTTC | CASSWTGTYNEQFF | TRBJ2-1 | TRBD1 | . | TRBV6-6
TGTGCCAGCAGCTTAGGGATCAGAGGGAACACCATATATTTT | CASSLGIRGNTIYF | TRBJ1-3 | . | . | TRBV5-8
TGCGCCAGCAGCTTGTTGGGACAGGTGGTCTCTGGGGCCAACGTCCTGACTTTC | CASSLLGQVVSGANVLTF | TRBJ2-6 | TRBD1 | . | TRBV5-1
TGTGCCAGCAGCTTATCCCCCGGGACAGGAGGCGCCGGGGAGCTGTTTTTT | CASSLSPGTGGAGELFF | TRBJ2-2 | TRBD1 | few | TRBV7-9
TGTGCCAGCAGTTTCAAGGGGCGAGCTTTCTTT | CASSFKGRAFF | TRBJ1-1 | . | . | TRBV27
TGTGCCAGCTCACCAGGGACAGGGCCGCCAACTAATGAAAAACTGTTTTTT | CASSPGTGPPTNEKLFF | TRBJ1-4 | TRBD1 | . | TRBV18
TGTGCCAGCTCACCACCGGGAGAGACCCAGTACTTC | CASSPPGETQYF | TRBJ2-5 | . | . | TRBV18
TGTGCCAGCAGGCAGGGATATGGCTACACCTTC | CASRQGYGYTF | TRBJ1-2 | . | . | TRBV28
TGTGCCATCAGTGAACAGTTCGGACAGGGGGTCGAGCAGTACTTC | CAISEQFGQGVEQYF | TRBJ2-7 | TRBD1 | once | TRBV10-3
TGTGCCAGCAGCTCCCCGGGACAGGGGGCTCACAATGAGCAGTTCTTC | CASSSPGQGAHNEQFF | TRBJ2-1 | TRBD1 | . | TRBV9
TGTGCCAGCAGCCTCATAGCGGGAGAGACAGATACGCAGTATTTT | CASSLIAGETDTQYF | TRBJ2-3 | TRBD2 | . | TRBV14
TGTGCCAGCAGTCGCTCCCGGACAGGGAGAACTTACAATGAGCAGTTCTTC | CASSRSRTGRTYNEQFF | TRBJ2-1 | TRBD1 | . | TRBV28
TGTGCTAGCAGCCCAAAACCGGGACAGGGTTACGAGCAGTACTTC | CASSPKPGQGYEQYF | TRBJ2-7 | TRBD1 | . | TRBV7-7
TGCGCCAGCAGCTTGCAAACCCGGACAGGGGGCGGCCCGAATTCACCCCTCCACTTT | CASSLQTRTGGGPNSPLHF | TRBJ1-6 | TRBD1 | . | TRBV5-1
TGTGCCAGCAGGACGATGACAGGGAATGGCTACACCTTC | CASRTMTGNGYTF | TRBJ1-2 | TRBD1 | . | TRBV27
TGCGCCAGCAGTGATCTCCGTGGGACCCAGTACTTC | CASSDLRGTQYF | TRBJ2-5 | . | once | TRBV10-1
TGTGCCAGCAGTTTTCCTCGTATTGGCGGCAAAGCTGGCGAGCAGTACTTC | CASSFPRIGGKAGEQYF | TRBJ2-7 | . | . | TRBV28
TGCAGCGCCCCCTCCGCGGACACCGGGGAGCTGTTTTTT | CSAPSADTGELFF | TRBJ2-2 | . | . | TRBV29-1
TGTGCCAGCAGTATAGGGGTGACCACCGGGGAGCTGTTTTTT | CASSIGVTTGELFF | TRBJ2-2 | . | . | TRBV27
TGTGCCAGTCACGAGAGGGCCGGGGAGCTGTTTTTT | CASHERAGELFF | TRBJ2-2 | . | . | TRBV28
TGTGCCAGCAGCCTCAAGGCGAATAGCTGGGGGGAGACCCAGTACTTC | CASSLKANSWGETQYF | TRBJ2-5 | . | . | TRBV7-6
TGTGCCAGCAGCCAACTGCTCCAGGGGAGCACCGGGGAGCTGTTTTTT | CASSQLLQGSTGELFF | TRBJ2-2 | . | . | TRBV14
TGTGCCAGCAGTTTAAGGGACGGCTATGGCTACACCTTC | CASSLRDGYGYTF | TRBJ1-2 | . | . | TRBV12-3/TRBV12-4
TGCGCCAGCAGTCTACAGCCCTACGAGCAGTACTTC | CASSLQPYEQYF | TRBJ2-7 | . | . | TRBV5-1
TGTGCCAGCACCTCTCACACGGGACTTGGGACCCAGTACTTC | CASTSHTGLGTQYF | TRBJ2-5 | . | . | TRBV28
TGCGCCAGCAGCCAAGACAGGGGGGCGGTCACCGGGGAGCTGTTTTTT | CASSQDRGAVTGELFF | TRBJ2-2 | . | . | TRBV4-3
TGTGCCAGCGGGGCGGCGCGCTCCTCTGGAAACACCATATATTTT | CASGAARSSGNTIYF | TRBJ1-3 | . | . | TRBV9
TGTGCCAGCAGCTTAGCGTTCGGGGTGGGGTACTTC | CASSLAFGVGYF | TRBJ2-7 | . | . | TRBV7-9
TGTGCCAGCACCCTAGGGACTAGCGGGAACAATGAGCAGTTCTTC | CASTLGTSGNNEQFF | TRBJ2-1 | TRBD2 | . | TRBV27
TGCAGCGCAATAAAGGGGACCGGGGAGCTGTTTTTT | CSAIKGTGELFF | TRBJ2-2 | . | . | TRBV29-1
TGTGCCAGCAGTTTATGGACTAGCGGGAGGTTTTTACCCTACGAGCAGTACTTC | CASSLWTSGRFLPYEQYF | TRBJ2-7 | TRBD2 | . | TRBV28
TGTGCCAGCTCACCACGCTCACAGAGCTCCTACAATGAGCAGTTCTTC | CASSPRSQSSYNEQFF | TRBJ2-1 | . | . | TRBV18